The source of this T cell receptor beta chain is a study of blood T cell repertoires in COVID-19. Study-level information: From the United States, Italy and Spain came samples of acute and convalescent COVID-19.

In the original analysis: Scientists estimated how many nucleated cells there were by amplifying reference gene primers. Libraries were prepared by immunoSEQ multiplex PCR; TCRdb keeps only in-frame clonotypes and omits some of them. V, J and clone size were drawn from that table, and D and trimming were deduced from the DNA. In the table there are approximately 240,000 clones, around nine tenths of which are singletons. Looked up from germline, CDR1 is MNHEY and CDR2 is SVGAGI. V lost 5 bases to trimming and J lost 3 bases, with 17 bases between them. This CDR3 spans 15 amino acids. The chain recombines TRBV6-5 with TRBJ2-7; TRBD1 is a possible D gene (5 bases). The clonotype originates from a woman between 40 and 50 years old who had recovered from COVID-19. Specimen: peripheral blood. The CDR3 bases are TGTGCCAGCAGTCAAAGTTTCCAGGGTCGCTACGAGCAGTACTTC. It specifies CASSQSFQGRYEQYF.